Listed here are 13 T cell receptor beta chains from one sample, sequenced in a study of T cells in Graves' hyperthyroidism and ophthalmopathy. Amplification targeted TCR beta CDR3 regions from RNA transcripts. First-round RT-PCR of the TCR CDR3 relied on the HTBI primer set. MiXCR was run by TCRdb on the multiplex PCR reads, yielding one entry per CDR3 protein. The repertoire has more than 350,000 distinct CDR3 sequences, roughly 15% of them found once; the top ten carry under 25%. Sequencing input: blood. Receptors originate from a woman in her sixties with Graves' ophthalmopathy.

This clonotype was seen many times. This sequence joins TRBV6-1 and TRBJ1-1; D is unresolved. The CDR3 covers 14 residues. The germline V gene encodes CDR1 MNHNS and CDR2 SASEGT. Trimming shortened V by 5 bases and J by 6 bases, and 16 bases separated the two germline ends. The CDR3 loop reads CASSPIRGGSEAFF. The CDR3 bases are TGTGCCAGCAGTCCAATCCGGGGTGGGTCTGAAGCTTTCTTT.

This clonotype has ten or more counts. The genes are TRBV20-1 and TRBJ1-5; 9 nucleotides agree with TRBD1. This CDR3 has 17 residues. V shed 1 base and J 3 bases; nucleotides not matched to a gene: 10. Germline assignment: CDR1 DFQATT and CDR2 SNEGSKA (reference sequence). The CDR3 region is CSARVRSDRGFNQPQHF. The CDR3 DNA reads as TGCAGTGCTAGAGTTCGATCTGACAGGGGGTTCAATCAGCCCCAGCATTTT.

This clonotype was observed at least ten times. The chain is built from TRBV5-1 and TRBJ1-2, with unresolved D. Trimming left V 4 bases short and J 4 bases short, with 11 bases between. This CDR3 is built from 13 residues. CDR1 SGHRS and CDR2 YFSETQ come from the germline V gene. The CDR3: CASSTTEGYGYTF. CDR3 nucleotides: TGCGCCAGCAGCACGACGGAGGGCTATGGCTACACCTTC.

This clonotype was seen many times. The CDR3 coding sequence is TGTGCCTGGGCTAGTAGCGGGAGTAGCACAGATACGCAGTATTTT. Amino acid sequence: CAWASSGSSTDTQYF. V and J are TRBV30 and TRBJ2-3; 9 bases are shared with TRBD2. Germline-derived CDR1 and CDR2 are GTSNPN and SVGIG (reference sequence). V lost 5 bases, J lost 0 bases, and 6 bases stayed unmatched. This CDR3 region has 15 residues.

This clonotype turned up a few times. The CDR3 sequence: CASSGRGTQSVFF. CDR3 in DNA: TGTGCCAGCAGCGGGAGGGGGACCCAGAGCGTATTTTTT. The chain couples TRBV3-1 to TRBJ2-2; a possible D gene is TRBD2 (7 bases). The CDR3 consists of 13 residues. V lost 5 bases, J lost 17 bases, and 21 bases lay in between. CDR1 is LGHDT and CDR2 is YNNKEL in the germline V gene (reference sequence).

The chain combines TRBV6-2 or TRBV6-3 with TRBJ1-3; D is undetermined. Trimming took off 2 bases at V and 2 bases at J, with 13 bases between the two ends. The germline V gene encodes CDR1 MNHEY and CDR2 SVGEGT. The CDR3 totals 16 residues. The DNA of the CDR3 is TGTGCCAGCAGTTACCAGTTAAGTACTGCTGGAAACACCATATATTTT. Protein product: CASSYQLSTAGNTIYF.

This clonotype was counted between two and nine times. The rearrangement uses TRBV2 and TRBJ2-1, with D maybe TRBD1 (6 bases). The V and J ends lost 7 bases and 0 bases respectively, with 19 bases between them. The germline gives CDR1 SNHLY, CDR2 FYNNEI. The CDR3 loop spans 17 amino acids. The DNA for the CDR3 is TGTGCCAGCAATCGACCGGGACATAAGAGCTCCTACAATGAGCAGTTCTTC. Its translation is CASNRPGHKSSYNEQFF.

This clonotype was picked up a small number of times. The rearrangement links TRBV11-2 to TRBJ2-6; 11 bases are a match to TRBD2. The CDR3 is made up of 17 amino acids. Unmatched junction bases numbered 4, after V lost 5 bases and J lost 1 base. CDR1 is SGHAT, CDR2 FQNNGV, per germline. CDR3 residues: CASSPGTSGSGANVLTF. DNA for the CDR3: TGTGCCAGCAGCCCCGGGACTAGCGGATCTGGGGCCAACGTCCTGACTTTC.

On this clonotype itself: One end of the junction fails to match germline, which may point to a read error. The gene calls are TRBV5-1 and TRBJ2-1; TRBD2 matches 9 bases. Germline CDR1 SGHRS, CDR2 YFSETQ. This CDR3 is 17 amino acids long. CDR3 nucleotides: TGCGCCAGCAGCTTGGGGTTTGGCGGGAGGGCTTACAATGACCAGTTCTTC. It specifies CASSLGFGGRAYNDQFF.

The CDR3 sequence is CSARGGGGGIIQYF. The CDR3 coding sequence is TGCAGTGCTAGAGGGGGGGGGGGGGGGATCATTCAGTACTTC. This chain joins TRBV20-1 and TRBJ2-4; the match to TRBD2 covers 7 bases. CDR1 DFQATT and CDR2 SNEGSKA come from the germline V gene (reference sequence). The V gene end was trimmed by 1 base and the J gene end by 9 bases; junction bases not matched to a gene: 9. The CDR3 totals 14 residues.

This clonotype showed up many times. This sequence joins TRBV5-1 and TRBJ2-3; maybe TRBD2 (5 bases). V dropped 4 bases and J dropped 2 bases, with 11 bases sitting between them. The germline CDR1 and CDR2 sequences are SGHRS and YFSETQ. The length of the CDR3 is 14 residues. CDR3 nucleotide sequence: TGCGCCAGCAGCGAGACTATCTCCACAGATACGCAGTATTTT. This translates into CASSETISTDTQYF.

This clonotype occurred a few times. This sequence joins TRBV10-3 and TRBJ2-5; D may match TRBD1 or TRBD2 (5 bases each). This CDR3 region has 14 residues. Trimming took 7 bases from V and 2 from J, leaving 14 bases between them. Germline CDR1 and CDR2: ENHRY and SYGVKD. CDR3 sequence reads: CAINPGRGQETQYF. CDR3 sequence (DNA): TGTGCCATCAATCCGGGACGGGGACAAGAGACCCAGTACTTC.

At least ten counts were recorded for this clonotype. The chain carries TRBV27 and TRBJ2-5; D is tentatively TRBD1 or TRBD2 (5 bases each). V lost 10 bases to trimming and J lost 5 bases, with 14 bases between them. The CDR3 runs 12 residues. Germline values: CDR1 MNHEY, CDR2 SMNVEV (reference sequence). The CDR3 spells CATPGAYETQYF. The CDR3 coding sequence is TGTGCCACTCCCGGGGCATACGAGACCCAGTACTTC.